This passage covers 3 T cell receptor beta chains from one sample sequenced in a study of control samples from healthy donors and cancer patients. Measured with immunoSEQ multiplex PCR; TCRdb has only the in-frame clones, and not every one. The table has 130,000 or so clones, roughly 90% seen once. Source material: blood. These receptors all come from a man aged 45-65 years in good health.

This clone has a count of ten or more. The CDR3 DNA reads TGCGCCAGCAGCATAGGGACGGCAGACATCTCTGGAAACACCATATATTTT. It is translated as CASSIGTADISGNTIYF. This sequence joins TRBV5-1 and TRBJ1-3, with D perhaps matching TRBD1 (5 bases). This CDR3 has 17 amino acids. Germline V gene sequence: CDR1 SGHRS, CDR2 YFSETQ. Trimming removed 4 bases at V and 0 bases at J, with 17 bases between.

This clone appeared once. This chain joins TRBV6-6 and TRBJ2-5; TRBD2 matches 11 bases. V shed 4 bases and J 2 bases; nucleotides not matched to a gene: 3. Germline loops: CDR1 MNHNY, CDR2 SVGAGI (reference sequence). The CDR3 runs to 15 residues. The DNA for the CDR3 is TGTGCCAGCAGTTTCCTAGCGGGGGGTCAAGAGACCCAGTACTTC. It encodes CASSFLAGGQETQYF.

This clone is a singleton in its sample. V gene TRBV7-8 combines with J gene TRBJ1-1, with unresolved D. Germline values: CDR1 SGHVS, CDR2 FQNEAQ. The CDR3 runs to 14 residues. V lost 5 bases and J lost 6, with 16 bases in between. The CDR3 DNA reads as TGTGCCAGCAGCCCGACCGCTTCACACGCTGAAGCTTTCTTT. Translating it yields CASSPTASHAEAFF.